The clone carrying this T cell receptor beta chain was counted between two and nine times. Antigen specificity is unknown. Gene names follow the mouse nomenclature. The CDR3 end falls 1 residue outside the read, so it is completed with the germline J gene. The table came from immunoSEQ multiplex PCR; TCRdb's copy has only in-frame clones and leaves some out. The table lists thousands of clones, 40% to 55% of them singletons, with less than 40% in the top ten. This specimen belongs to a study of tissue T cells after allogeneic stem cell transplantation. Time point meaning: mouse harvest day 14 after allogeneic transplant. Tail vein injection delivered 10^7 T-cell-depleted bone marrow cells and 10^6 splenic CD5+ T cells. CDR1 is KGHPV and CDR2 is FQNQEV in the germline V gene (reference sequence). The CDR3 spans 13 residues. Trimming took 4 bases from V and 2 from J; bases not matched to a gene: 0. Overall study results and limits: Anatomically similar tissues had similar TCR repertoires within each patient. In patients and mice, blood and spleen missed much of tissue repertoire.

The chain combines TRBV26 with TRBJ2-5; TRBD1 aligns across 7 bases. This TCR was sampled from a female BALB/c mouse given C57BL/6 T cells with graft-versus-host disease after an allogeneic hematopoietic cell transplant. The sample was gut tissue. The CDR3 here is CASSRTGQDTQYF. CDR3 DNA, as far as it was read: TGTGCCAGCAGTCGGACAGGCCAAGACACCCAGTAC.